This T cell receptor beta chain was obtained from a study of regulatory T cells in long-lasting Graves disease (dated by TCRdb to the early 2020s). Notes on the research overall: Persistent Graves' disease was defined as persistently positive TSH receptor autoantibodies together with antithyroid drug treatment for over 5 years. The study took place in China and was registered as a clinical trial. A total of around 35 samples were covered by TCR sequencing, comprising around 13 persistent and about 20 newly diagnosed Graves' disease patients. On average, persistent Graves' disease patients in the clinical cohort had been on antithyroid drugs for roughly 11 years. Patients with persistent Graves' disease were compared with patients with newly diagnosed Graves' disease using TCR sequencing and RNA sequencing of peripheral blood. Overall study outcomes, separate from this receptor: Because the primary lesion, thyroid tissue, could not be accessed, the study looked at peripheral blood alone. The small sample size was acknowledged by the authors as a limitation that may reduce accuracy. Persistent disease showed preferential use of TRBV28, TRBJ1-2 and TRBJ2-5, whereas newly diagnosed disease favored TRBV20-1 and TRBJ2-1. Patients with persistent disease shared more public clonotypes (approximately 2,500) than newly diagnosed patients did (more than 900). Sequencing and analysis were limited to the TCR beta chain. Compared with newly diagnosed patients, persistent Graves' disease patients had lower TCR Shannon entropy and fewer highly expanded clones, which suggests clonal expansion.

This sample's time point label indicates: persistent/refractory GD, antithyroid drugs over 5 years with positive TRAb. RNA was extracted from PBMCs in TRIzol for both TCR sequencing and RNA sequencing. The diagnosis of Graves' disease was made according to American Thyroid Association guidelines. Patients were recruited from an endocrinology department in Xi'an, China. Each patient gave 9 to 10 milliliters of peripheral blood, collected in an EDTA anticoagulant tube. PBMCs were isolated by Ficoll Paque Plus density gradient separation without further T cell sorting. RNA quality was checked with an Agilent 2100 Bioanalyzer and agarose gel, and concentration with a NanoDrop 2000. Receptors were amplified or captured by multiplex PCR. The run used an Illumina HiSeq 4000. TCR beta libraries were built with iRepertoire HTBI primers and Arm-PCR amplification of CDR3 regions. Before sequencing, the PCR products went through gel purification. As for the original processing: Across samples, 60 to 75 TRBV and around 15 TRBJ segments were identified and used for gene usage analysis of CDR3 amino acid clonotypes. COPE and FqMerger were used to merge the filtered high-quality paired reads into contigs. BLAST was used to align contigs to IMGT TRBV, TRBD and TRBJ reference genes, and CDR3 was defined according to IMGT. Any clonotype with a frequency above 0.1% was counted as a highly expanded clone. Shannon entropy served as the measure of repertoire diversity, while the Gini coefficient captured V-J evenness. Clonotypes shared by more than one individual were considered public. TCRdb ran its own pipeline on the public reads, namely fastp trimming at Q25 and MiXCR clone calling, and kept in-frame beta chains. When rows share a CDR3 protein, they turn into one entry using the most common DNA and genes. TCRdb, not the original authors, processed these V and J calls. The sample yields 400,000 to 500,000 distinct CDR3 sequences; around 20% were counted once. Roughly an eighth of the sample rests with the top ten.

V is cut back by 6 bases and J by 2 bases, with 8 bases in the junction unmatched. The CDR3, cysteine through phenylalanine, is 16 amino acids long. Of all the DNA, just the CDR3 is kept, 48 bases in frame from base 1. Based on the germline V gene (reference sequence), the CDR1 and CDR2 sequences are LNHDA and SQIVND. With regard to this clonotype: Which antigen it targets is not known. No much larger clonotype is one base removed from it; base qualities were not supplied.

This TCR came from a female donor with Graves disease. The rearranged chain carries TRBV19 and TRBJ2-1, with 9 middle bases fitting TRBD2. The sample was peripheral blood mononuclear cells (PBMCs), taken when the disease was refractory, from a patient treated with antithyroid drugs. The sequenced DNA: TGTGCCAGTAGCCCCGCACTAGCGGGCCCCTACAATGAGCAGTTCTTC. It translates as CASSPALAGPYNEQFF.